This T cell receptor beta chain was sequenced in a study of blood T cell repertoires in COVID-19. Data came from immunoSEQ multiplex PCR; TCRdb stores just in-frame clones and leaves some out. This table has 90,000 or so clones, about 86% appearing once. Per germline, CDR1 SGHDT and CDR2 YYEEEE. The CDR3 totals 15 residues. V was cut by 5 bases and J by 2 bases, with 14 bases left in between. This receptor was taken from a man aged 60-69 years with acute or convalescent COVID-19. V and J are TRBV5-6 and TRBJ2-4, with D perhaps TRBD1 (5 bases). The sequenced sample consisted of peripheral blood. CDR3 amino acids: CASSHRQTSKNIQYF. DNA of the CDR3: TGTGCCAGCAGTCACAGACAGACCTCCAAAAACATTCAGTACTTC.